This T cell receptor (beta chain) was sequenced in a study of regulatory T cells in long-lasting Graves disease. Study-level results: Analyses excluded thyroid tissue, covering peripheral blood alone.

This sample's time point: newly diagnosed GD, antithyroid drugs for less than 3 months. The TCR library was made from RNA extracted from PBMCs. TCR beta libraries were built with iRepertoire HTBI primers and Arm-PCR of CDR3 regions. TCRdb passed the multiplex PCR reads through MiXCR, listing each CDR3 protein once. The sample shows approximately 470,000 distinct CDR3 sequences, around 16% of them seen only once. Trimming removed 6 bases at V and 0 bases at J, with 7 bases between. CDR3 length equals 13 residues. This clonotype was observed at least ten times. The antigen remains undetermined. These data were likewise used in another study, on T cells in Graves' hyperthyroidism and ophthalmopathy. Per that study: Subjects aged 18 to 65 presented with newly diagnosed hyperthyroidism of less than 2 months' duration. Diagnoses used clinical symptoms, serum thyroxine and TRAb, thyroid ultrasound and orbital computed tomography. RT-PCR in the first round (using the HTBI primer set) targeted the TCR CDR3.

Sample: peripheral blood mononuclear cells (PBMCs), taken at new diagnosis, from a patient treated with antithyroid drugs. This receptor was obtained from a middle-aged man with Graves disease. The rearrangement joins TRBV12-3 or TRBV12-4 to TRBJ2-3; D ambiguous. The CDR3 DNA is TGTGCCAGCAGGTATGACAGCACAGATACGCAGTATTTT. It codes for CASRYDSTDTQYF.